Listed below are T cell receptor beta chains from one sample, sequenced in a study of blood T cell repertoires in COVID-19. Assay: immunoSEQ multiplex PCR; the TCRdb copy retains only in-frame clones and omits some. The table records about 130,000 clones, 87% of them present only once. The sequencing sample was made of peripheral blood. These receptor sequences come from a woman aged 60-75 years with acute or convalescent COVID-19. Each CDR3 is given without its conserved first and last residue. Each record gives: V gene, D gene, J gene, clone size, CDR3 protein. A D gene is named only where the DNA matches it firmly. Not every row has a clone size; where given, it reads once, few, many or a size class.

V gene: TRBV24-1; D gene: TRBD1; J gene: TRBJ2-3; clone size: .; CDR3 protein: ATSEARDRGRGDTQY
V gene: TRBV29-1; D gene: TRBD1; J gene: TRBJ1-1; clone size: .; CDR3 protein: SVTGHMNTEAF
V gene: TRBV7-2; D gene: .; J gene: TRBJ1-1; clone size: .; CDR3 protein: ASSFKLRTEAF
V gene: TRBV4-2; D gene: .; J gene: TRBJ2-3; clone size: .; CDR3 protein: ASSQEASGPPTDTQY
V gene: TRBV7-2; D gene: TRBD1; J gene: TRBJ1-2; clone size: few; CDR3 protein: ASSVQGGIGYGYT
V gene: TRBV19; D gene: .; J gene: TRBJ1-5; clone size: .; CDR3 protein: ASSIGAGSGNQPQH
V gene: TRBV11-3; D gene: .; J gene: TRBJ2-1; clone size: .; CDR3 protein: ASSLDSSGNEQF
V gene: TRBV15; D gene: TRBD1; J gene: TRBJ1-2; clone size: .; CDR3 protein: ATSRAPPDRGPYYGYT
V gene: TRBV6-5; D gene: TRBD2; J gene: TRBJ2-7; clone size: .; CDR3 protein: ASSYRREGNEQY
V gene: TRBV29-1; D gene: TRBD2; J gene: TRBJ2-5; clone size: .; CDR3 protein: SVALAGGPGSQY
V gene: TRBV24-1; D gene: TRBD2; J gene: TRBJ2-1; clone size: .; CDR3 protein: ATSAPLAGGDEQF
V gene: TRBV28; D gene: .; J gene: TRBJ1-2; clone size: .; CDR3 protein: ASTSLNYGYT
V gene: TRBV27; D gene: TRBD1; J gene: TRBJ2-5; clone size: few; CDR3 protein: ASSFRTGGDGTQY
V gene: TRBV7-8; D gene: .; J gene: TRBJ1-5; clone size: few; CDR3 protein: ASSKGPRGGQPQH